These 21 T cell receptor beta chains were sequenced from one sample in a study of neurological immune-mediated disorders. A single record per CDR3 protein comes from TCRdb applying MiXCR to the 5' RACE reads. The sample consists of about 70,000 distinct CDR3 sequences, more than 4.5% of them appearing once. Sequencing was carried out using PBMCs. All receptors come from a human donor with multiple sclerosis. The donor label of this sample is uncertain.

This clonotype has at least ten counts. The V gene is TRBV5-1, the J gene TRBJ1-1; D unclear. V shed 1 base and J shed 3 bases, with 7 bases lying between them. The CDR3 covers 13 residues. CDR1 and CDR2 from the germline V gene are SGHRS and YFSETQ. The CDR3 spells CASSLSVDTEAFF. CDR3 DNA sequence: TGCGCCAGCAGCTTGTCAGTAGACACTGAAGCTTTCTTT.

A few counts support this clonotype. The chain recombines TRBV20-1 with TRBJ1-1; D remains ambiguous. From germline, CDR1 is DFQATT and CDR2 SNEGSKA (reference sequence). The V and J ends lost 6 bases and 0 bases respectively, with 11 bases between them. The CDR3 loop spans 13 amino acids. The CDR3 DNA sequence: TGCAGTGCCAGGACCGTGTTGAACACTGAAGCTTTCTTT. Translated: CSARTVLNTEAFF.

This clonotype was seen at least ten times. The V and J genes are TRBV7-9 and TRBJ1-1; 10 bases fit TRBD1. Germline CDR1 and CDR2: SEHNR and FQNEAQ (reference sequence). Losses at the gene ends were 6 bases for V and 5 bases for J; bases not matched to a gene: 9. The CDR3 is 15 amino acids. The CDR3 sequence: CASSFPDRGRTEAFF. In DNA form, the CDR3 reads TGTGCCAGCAGTTTCCCGGACAGGGGGAGAACTGAAGCTTTCTTT. The full variable domain, in which reference TRBV7-9 and TRBJ1-1 provide the parts outside the CDR3, is DTGVSQNPRHKITKRGQNVTFRCDPISEHNRLYWYRQTLGQGPEFLTYFQNEAQLEKSRLLSDRFSAERPKGSFSTLEIQRTEQGDSAMYLCASSFPDRGRTEAFFGQGTRLTVV.

This clonotype showed up many times. V usage is TRBV5-1 and J usage is TRBJ2-1, with TRBD1 as a possible D gene (6 bases). Germline assignment: CDR1 SGHRS and CDR2 YFSETQ. The length of the CDR3 is 14 residues. V gave up 4 bases and J gave up 4 bases, with 12 bases separating them. The CDR3 region has the DNA TGCGCCAGCAGCCCCGGGACAACATACAATGAGCAGTTCTTC. Protein: CASSPGTTYNEQFF.

The sample holds many counts of this clonotype. CDR3 bases: TGTGCCACCAGCAGAGATCCGGGACTAGCGGGGTCAGATACGCAGTATTTT. Encoded protein: CATSRDPGLAGSDTQYF. V usage is TRBV15 and J usage is TRBJ2-3; 13 nucleotides line up with TRBD2. There are 17 residues in the CDR3. CDR1 and CDR2 from the germline V gene are LNHNV and YYDKDF (reference sequence). Germline trimming cut 0 bases from V and 4 bases from J; bases unmatched to any gene: 4.

This clonotype was detected many times. The V call is TRBV2, the J call TRBJ1-6, with TRBD1 as a possible D gene (5 bases). Germline V gene lookup returns CDR1 SNHLY and CDR2 FYNNEI. V lost 4 bases, J lost 4 bases, and 14 bases lay in between. The CDR3 loop spans 16 amino acids. DNA of the CDR3: TGTGCCAGCAGTGGATCTCAGGGAGTATATAATTCACCCCTCCACTTT. It specifies CASSGSQGVYNSPLHF.

Ten or more counts support this clonotype. This sequence joins TRBV29-1 and TRBJ1-4; 10 bases agree with TRBD1. Looked up from germline, CDR1 is SQVTM and CDR2 is ANQGSEA. The length of the CDR3 is 15 residues. The ends lost 6 bases at V and 0 bases at J; junction bases unmatched: 4. In DNA, the CDR3 is TGCAGCGTGATAGGACAGGGGGCAACTAATGAAAAACTGTTTTTT. The encoded protein is CSVIGQGATNEKLFF.

The table lists this clonotype with many counts. The chain links TRBV20-1 to TRBJ2-1, with 8 bases that match TRBD2. The CDR3 covers 13 residues. V shed 5 bases and J 12 bases; nucleotides not matched to a gene: 12. CDR1 DFQATT and CDR2 SNEGSKA come from the germline V gene (reference sequence). In DNA, the CDR3 is TGCAGTGCTCTCGGCGTCGGGGGGGCCAGGCAGTTCTTC. This encodes CSALGVGGARQFF.

Concerning this clonotype itself: The conserved phenylalanine or tryptophan normally closing the CDR3 is absent here, so this likely arose from a read error. This chain joins TRBV5-1 and TRBJ1-2; D possibly corresponds to TRBD1 (6 bases). This CDR3 has 13 amino acids. The germline V gene encodes CDR1 SGHRS and CDR2 YFSETQ. Trimming took off 4 bases at V and 3 bases at J, with 10 bases between the two ends. The CDR3 nucleotides read TGCGCCAGCAGCCAAGACAGGTACTATGGCTACACCTAC. Protein sequence: CASSQDRYYGYTY.

The V call is TRBV10-2, the J call TRBJ2-7; the match to TRBD1 covers 8 bases. CDR1 is WSHSY and CDR2 is SAAADI in the germline V gene. The CDR3 is 15 residues long. V was pared by 0 bases and J by 2 bases, with 3 bases of the junction left unmatched. CDR3 loop: CASSESGTGAYEQYF. Here the CDR3 DNA reads TGCGCCAGCAGTGAGTCCGGGACAGGAGCCTACGAGCAGTACTTC.

At least ten counts were recorded for this clonotype. This chain links TRBV5-1 with TRBJ1-4; TRBD1 matches at 10 bases. After removal of 4 bases from V and 8 bases from J, the junction contained 5 bases not matched to a gene. The CDR3 is made up of 14 amino acids. Germline V gene lookup returns CDR1 SGHRS and CDR2 YFSETQ. Here the CDR3 reads CASSRTGGEEKLFF. The CDR3 DNA reads TGCGCCAGCAGCCGGACAGGGGGAGAGGAAAAACTGTTTTTT.

This clonotype has at least ten counts. The rearrangement uses TRBV7-2 and TRBJ2-3; D remains ambiguous. This CDR3 is 13 amino acids long. V lost 1 base and J lost 5, with 7 bases in between. Germline assignment: CDR1 SGHTA and CDR2 FQGNSA. The CDR3 bases are TGTGCCAGCAGCTTAGAGGGCAAAGATACGCAGTATTTT. Its translation is CASSLEGKDTQYF.

This clonotype was found many times. The genes are TRBV20-1 and TRBJ2-3, with D possibly matching TRBD2 (7 bases). Germline V gene lookup returns CDR1 DFQATT and CDR2 SNEGSKA (reference sequence). The CDR3 spans 13 residues. Trimming removed 3 bases at V and 5 bases at J, with 12 bases between. The CDR3 region is CSASGGAGDTQYF. Here the CDR3 DNA reads TGCAGTGCTAGTGGGGGGGCCGGAGATACGCAGTATTTT.

V gene TRBV7-3 combines with J gene TRBJ1-2, with 7 bases lining up with TRBD1. With V trimmed by 0 bases and J by 3 bases, 7 bases remained unmatched. This CDR3 is 16 amino acids long. The germline V gene has CDR1 SGHTA and CDR2 FQGTGA. Here the CDR3 reads CASSLTSTDRDYGYTF. The DNA of the CDR3 is TGTGCCAGCAGCTTAACGTCGACCGACAGGGACTATGGCTACACCTTC.

This clonotype occurred many times. The chain uses TRBV2 and TRBJ2-5; the match to TRBD2 covers 10 bases. The length of the CDR3 is 15 residues. V was clipped by 4 bases and J by 4 bases; unmatched bases: 6. Per germline, CDR1 SNHLY and CDR2 FYNNEI. The CDR3 here is CASSGRSGGGETQYF. CDR3 bases: TGTGCCAGCAGTGGTCGAAGCGGGGGGGGAGAGACCCAGTACTTC.

This clonotype was counted ten times or more. V is TRBV5-4 and J is TRBJ1-1; D not resolved. The ends were cut back, 2 bases at V and 4 bases at J, with 15 bases in the middle. CDR3 length: 15 amino acids. Germline values: CDR1 SGHNT, CDR2 YYREEE (reference sequence). CDR3 protein: CASSLTSRGITEAFF. CDR3 sequence (DNA): TGTGCCAGCAGCTTAACGAGTCGAGGGATCACTGAAGCTTTCTTT. The variable domain in full, completed from reference TRBV5-4 and TRBJ1-1, reads ETGVTQSPTHLIKTRGQQVTLRCSSQSGHNTVSWYQQALGQGPQFIFQYYREEENGRGNFPPRFSGLQFPNYSSELNVNALELDDSALYLCASSLTSRGITEAFFGQGTRLTVV.

The sample holds many counts of this clonotype. This chain uses TRBV5-8 with TRBJ1-1; D ambiguous. There are 14 residues in the CDR3. From germline, CDR1 is SGHTS and CDR2 YDEGEE. Trimming took 6 bases from V and 1 from J, leaving 13 bases between them. DNA for the CDR3: TGTGCCAGCATAAGGGTTCGCCCGAACACTGAAGCTTTCTTT. Its translation is CASIRVRPNTEAFF.

This clonotype was seen at least ten times. The J gene is TRBJ2-1, the V gene TRBV7-6, with no clear D. This CDR3 is 12 amino acids long. Germline V gene data show CDR1 as SGHVS and CDR2 as FNYEAQ. V lost 5 bases and J 6 bases, leaving 8 bases between the germline ends. For the CDR3, the DNA is TGTGCCAGCAGCCGACTGGGCAATGAGCAGTTCTTC. Residues: CASSRLGNEQFF.

This chain connects TRBV1 to TRBJ2-3; the DNA was not used to check the table's D call, TRBD1. TRBV1 corresponds to a pseudogene. This CDR3 contains 15 residues. The CDR3 DNA reads as TGCACCAGCAATTCCCCCTCAGTGATGACAGATACGCAGTATTTT. Translated, it gives CTSNSPSVMTDTQYF.

This clonotype was observed at least ten times. The chain links TRBV5-1 to TRBJ1-2, with 7 bases matching TRBD1. V lost 7 bases to trimming and J lost 6 bases; unmatched junction nucleotides: 12. The CDR3 totals 14 residues. The V gene's germline CDR1 is SGHRS and CDR2 YFSETQ. CDR3 sequence (DNA): TGCGCCAGCGGGCAGGGGGTGCGCCCGGATGGCTACACCTTC. Encoded protein: CASGQGVRPDGYTF.

The chain carries TRBV5-5 and TRBJ2-7; TRBD1 matches at 10 bases. V lost 4 bases to trimming and J lost 3 bases; unmatched junction nucleotides: 7. CDR1 and CDR2 (germline): SGHKS, YYEKEE (reference sequence). This CDR3 is 15 amino acids long. CDR3 sequence reads: CASSPGTGVYYEQYF. In DNA form, the CDR3 reads TGTGCCAGCAGCCCCGGGACAGGGGTCTACTACGAGCAGTACTTC.